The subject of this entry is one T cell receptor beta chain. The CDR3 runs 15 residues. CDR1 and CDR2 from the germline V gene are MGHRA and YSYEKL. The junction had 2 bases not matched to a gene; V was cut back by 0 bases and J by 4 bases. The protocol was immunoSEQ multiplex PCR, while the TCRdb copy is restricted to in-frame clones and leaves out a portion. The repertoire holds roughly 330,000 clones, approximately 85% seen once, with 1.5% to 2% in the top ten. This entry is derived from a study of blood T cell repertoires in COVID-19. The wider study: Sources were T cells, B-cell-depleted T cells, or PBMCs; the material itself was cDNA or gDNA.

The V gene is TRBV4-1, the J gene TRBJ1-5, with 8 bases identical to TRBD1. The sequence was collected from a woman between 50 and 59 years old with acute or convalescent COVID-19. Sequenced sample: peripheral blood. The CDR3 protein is CASSQEDRVNQPQHF. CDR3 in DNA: TGCGCCAGCAGCCAAGAGGACAGGGTTAATCAGCCCCAGCATTTT.